The 9 T cell receptor beta chains reported below all come from one sample, sequenced in a study of shared clonotypes between healthy human individuals. Libraries were prepared by immunoSEQ multiplex PCR; TCRdb keeps only in-frame clonotypes and omits some of them. The sample holds roughly 1 million clones, around 74% seen once. Sequenced: memory CD4+ T cells sorted from blood. Subset in this sample: CD45RA-negative fraction. The receptor source for this set is a man aged 18 to 35 in good health.

This chain connects TRBV11-2 to TRBJ2-7; either TRBD1 or TRBD2 may supply D (6 bases each). The CDR3 runs to 15 residues. Germline assignment: CDR1 SGHAT and CDR2 FQNNGV. V was clipped by 3 bases and J by 6 bases, with 18 bases between them. The CDR3 spells CASSLGAGGFAEQYF. The CDR3 DNA is TGTGCCAGCAGCTTGGGAGCCGGGGGCTTCGCCGAGCAGTACTTC.

The V and J genes are TRBV2 and TRBJ2-1, with 8 bases fitting TRBD2. From germline, CDR1 is SNHLY and CDR2 FYNNEI. V shed 7 bases, J shed 7 bases, and the junction held 18 bases outside the gene matches. CDR3 length: 17 amino acids. CDR3 amino acids: CASTSLPSGGARNEQFF. CDR3 sequence (DNA): TGTGCCAGCACTTCCCTCCCCTCGGGGGGGGCGAGGAATGAGCAGTTCTTC.

The chain links TRBV5-1 to TRBJ2-6, with no clear D. Deletions cut 4 bases from V and 3 bases from J, with 11 bases between. The germline V gene has CDR1 SGHRS and CDR2 YFSETQ. This CDR3 has 15 amino acids. CDR3 region: CASSPSGYGANVLTF. The CDR3 coding sequence is TGCGCCAGCAGCCCGAGTGGGTATGGGGCCAACGTCCTGACTTTC.

This clone was detected only a few times. The sample holds other DNA sequences that translate to the same CDR3. V and J are TRBV19 and TRBJ1-1; 7 bases map to TRBD1. Germline lookup yields CDR1 LNHDA and CDR2 SQIVND (reference sequence). The V and J ends lost 5 bases and 0 bases, in that order; junction bases with no gene match: 9. The CDR3 length is 16 residues. The DNA of the CDR3 is TGTGCCAGTAGTCTCCGGGACAGTAGCATGAACACTGAAGCTTTCTTT. This codes for CASSLRDSSMNTEAFF.

This clone was counted a single time. The rearrangement joins TRBV11-3 to TRBJ2-2; the D call may be TRBD1 or TRBD2 (5 bases each). The CDR3 consists of 16 residues. Germline lookup yields CDR1 SGHNT and CDR2 YENEEA. Trimming pared 6 bases from V and 3 bases from J, leaving 17 bases between. The CDR3 loop is CASSPGPGYDTGELFF. The CDR3 coding sequence is TGTGCCAGCAGTCCGGGGCCAGGTTACGACACCGGGGAGCTGTTTTTT.

The chain has TRBV18 and TRBJ2-1, with no clear D. From germline, CDR1 is KGHSH and CDR2 LQKENI. The CDR3 consists of 16 residues. The V end was cut by 0 bases, the J end by 3 bases, with 12 bases between. The CDR3 sequence: CASSPPRRDSYNEQFF. The DNA of the CDR3 is TGTGCCAGCTCACCACCGAGAAGGGATAGCTACAATGAGCAGTTCTTC.

The chain joins TRBV4-2 to TRBJ2-6; D not resolved. V gave up 0 bases and J gave up 0 bases, with 6 bases separating them. In germline, CDR1 is LGHNA, CDR2 YNFKEQ. The CDR3 has 16 amino acids. CDR3 loop: CASSQDPNSGANVLTF. The CDR3 region has the DNA TGTGCCAGCAGCCAAGACCCTAACTCTGGGGCCAACGTCCTGACTTTC.

V usage is TRBV5-6 and J usage is TRBJ2-5; D is uncertain. Germline V gene data show CDR1 as SGHDT and CDR2 as YYEEEE. With 8 bases removed from V and 5 bases from J, the gap between germline ends came to 16 bases. There are 13 residues in the CDR3. This CDR3 reads CASADRTRETQYF. The DNA of the CDR3 is TGTGCCAGTGCGGACCGGACCAGGGAGACCCAGTACTTC.

This chain links TRBV5-4 with TRBJ2-3, with D maybe TRBD2 (5 bases). The CDR3 sequence is 16 residues long. Looked up from germline, CDR1 is SGHNT and CDR2 is YYREEE (reference sequence). V shed 2 bases and J shed 3 bases, with 16 bases lying between them. As DNA, the CDR3 is TGTGCCAGCAGCTTACTGACGGGAAAGGGAACAGATACGCAGTATTTT. Translated: CASSLLTGKGTDTQYF.